This T cell receptor (beta chain) originates from a study of blood T cells in healthy people across ages. This clonotype was detected only a few times. A J-beta primer mix and a sample-barcoded 5' primer were used in a second PCR of roughly 7 to 12 cycles. TCRdb re-derived calls from the 5' RACE reads in MiXCR, one entry per CDR3 protein. The data show 700,000 to 900,000 distinct CDR3 sequences, about a quarter seen once. The CDR3 runs 16 residues. The germline gives CDR1 MGHRA, CDR2 YSYEKL. These data also formed part of another study, on T cells of mothers and their children.

The specimen was blood. V gene TRBV4-1 combines with J gene TRBJ2-7; 9 nucleotides match TRBD2. The DNA end is more similar to TRBJ2-1, so the J call may be wrong. The source is a boy younger than 18 in good health. The CDR3 region is CASSQTLGRGGSEQFF. As DNA, the CDR3 is TGCGCCAGCAGCCAAACCTTAGGGCGGGGGGGCAGTGAGCAGTTCTTC.